The present TCR beta chain was sequenced within a study of blood T cell repertoires in COVID-19. About the research overall: COVID-19 samples from acute and convalescent phases originated in the United States, Italy and Spain.

The table came from immunoSEQ multiplex PCR; TCRdb's copy has only in-frame clones and leaves some out. Among some 460,000 clones listed, around 89% were seen once. Losses at the gene ends were 4 bases for V and 0 bases for J; bases not matched to a gene: 11. This CDR3 has 18 amino acids. Germline lookup yields CDR1 MDHEN and CDR2 SYDVKM. V is TRBV28 and J is TRBJ1-1, with 10 bases matching TRBD1. This TCR was sampled from a woman under 40 with acute or convalescent COVID-19. The sample taken for sequencing was peripheral blood. CDR3 DNA: TGTGCCAGCAGTTCCCCCCGGGACAGGGGTGAGATGAACACTGAAGCTTTCTTT. Protein sequence: CASSSPRDRGEMNTEAFF.